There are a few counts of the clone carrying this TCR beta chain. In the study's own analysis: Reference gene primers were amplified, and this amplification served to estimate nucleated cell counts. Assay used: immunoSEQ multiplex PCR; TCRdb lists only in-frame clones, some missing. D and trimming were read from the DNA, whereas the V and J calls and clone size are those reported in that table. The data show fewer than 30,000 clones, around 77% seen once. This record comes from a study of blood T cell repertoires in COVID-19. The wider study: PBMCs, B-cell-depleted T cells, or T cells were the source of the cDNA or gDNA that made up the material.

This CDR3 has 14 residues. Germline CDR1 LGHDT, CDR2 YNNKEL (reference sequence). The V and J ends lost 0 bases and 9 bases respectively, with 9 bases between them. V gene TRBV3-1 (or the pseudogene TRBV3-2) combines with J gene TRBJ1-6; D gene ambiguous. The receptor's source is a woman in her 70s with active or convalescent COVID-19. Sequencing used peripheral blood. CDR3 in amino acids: CASSQDTGGSPLHF. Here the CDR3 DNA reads TGTGCCAGCAGCCAAGATACTGGAGGTTCACCCCTCCACTTT.